This is a list of T cell receptor beta chains from one sample in a study of CD8 T cells in ankylosing spondylitis. From the 5' RACE reads, TCRdb called clonotypes with MiXCR, one entry per CDR3 protein. The table lists some 450,000 distinct CDR3 sequences, 17% of them singletons. Sequencing was performed on blood, either unsorted or a sorted T cell fraction (not recorded which). These TCRs come from a male donor with ankylosing spondylitis. Each CDR3 is given with its conserved first and last residue. The order of the fields is D gene, clone size, CDR3 length, J gene, V gene, CDR3 protein, CDR3 DNA. D genes are given only for firm matches. Expanded clones get a size class; other rows say once, few or many, or leave the size out.

TRBD2,-,15,TRBJ2-3,TRBV20-1,CSARASGAGTDTQYF,TGCAGTGCTAGAGCTAGCGGGGCAGGCACAGATACGCAGTATTTT
-,-,15,TRBJ2-1,TRBV20-1,CSARSQGSSYNEQFF,TGCAGTGCTAGAAGTCAGGGGAGCTCCTACAATGAGCAGTTCTTC
TRBD2,few,19,TRBJ2-1,TRBV11-2,CASSHAGTSGSGSYNEQFF,TGTGCCAGCAGCCACGCCGGGACTAGCGGGAGTGGCTCCTACAATGAGCAGTTCTTC
-,-,15,TRBJ2-2,TRBV11-2,CASSPGRMNTGELFF,TGTGCCAGCAGCCCCGGACGGATGAACACCGGGGAGCTGTTTTTT
-,few,13,TRBJ1-6,TRBV5-1,CASSPTPNSPLHF,TGCGCCAGCAGCCCGACTCCAAATTCACCCCTCCACTTT
TRBD1,-,16,TRBJ2-2,TRBV7-8,CASSLWAGGSAGELFF,TGTGCCAGCAGCTTGTGGGCAGGGGGTAGCGCCGGGGAGCTGTTTTTT
TRBD1,few,16,TRBJ2-3,TRBV15,CATSRDGDSLKDTQYF,TGTGCCACCAGCAGAGATGGGGACAGCTTAAAGGATACGCAGTATTTT
-,-,13,TRBJ1-5,TRBV20-1,CSARGQGNQPQHF,TGCAGTGCTAGAGGGCAGGGCAATCAGCCCCAGCATTTT
TRBD1,many,15,TRBJ2-1,TRBV9,CASSVDRGGYNEQFF,TGTGCCAGCAGCGTGGACAGGGGAGGCTACAATGAGCAGTTCTTC
-,-,15,TRBJ1-2,TRBV7-8,CASSLVGGPLAGYTF,TGTGCCAGCAGCTTAGTGGGGGGGCCGTTGGCCGGCTACACCTTC
-,-,12,TRBJ2-1,TRBV20-1,CSAATELNEQFF,TGCAGTGCCGCAACAGAATTGAATGAGCAGTTCTTC
TRBD1,-,14,TRBJ1-2,TRBV27,CASSQKQGAYGYTF,TGTGCCAGCAGCCAAAAGCAGGGGGCATATGGCTACACCTTC
-,few,12,TRBJ2-2,TRBV7-3,CASSPTNGELFF,TGTGCCAGCAGCCCGACTAACGGGGAGCTGTTTTTT
-,few,16,TRBJ1-2,TRBV2,CASSPSGPLTGPGYTF,TGTGCCAGCAGTCCCTCCGGGCCTTTAACCGGGCCCGGCTACACCTTC
-,few,13,TRBJ2-7,TRBV6-1,CASGGSASREQYF,TGTGCCAGCGGAGGTTCAGCGTCCCGGGAGCAGTACTTC
-,-,14,TRBJ2-7,TRBV20-1,CSAAKGRGTYEQYF,TGCAGTGCCGCTAAGGGCAGGGGCACCTACGAGCAGTACTTC
-,-,16,TRBJ1-6,TRBV28,CASSFGRKGGNSPLHF,TGTGCCAGCAGTTTTGGCCGGAAGGGTGGTAATTCACCCCTCCACTTT
TRBD1,few,17,TRBJ2-6,TRBV29-1,CSVGGQGATSGANVLTF,TGCAGCGTTGGGGGACAGGGAGCCACCTCTGGGGCCAACGTCCTGACTTTC
-,few,15,TRBJ2-7,TRBV7-9,CASSLASGGLGEQYF,TGTGCCAGCAGCTTAGCTTCGGGGGGCTTGGGCGAGCAGTACTTC